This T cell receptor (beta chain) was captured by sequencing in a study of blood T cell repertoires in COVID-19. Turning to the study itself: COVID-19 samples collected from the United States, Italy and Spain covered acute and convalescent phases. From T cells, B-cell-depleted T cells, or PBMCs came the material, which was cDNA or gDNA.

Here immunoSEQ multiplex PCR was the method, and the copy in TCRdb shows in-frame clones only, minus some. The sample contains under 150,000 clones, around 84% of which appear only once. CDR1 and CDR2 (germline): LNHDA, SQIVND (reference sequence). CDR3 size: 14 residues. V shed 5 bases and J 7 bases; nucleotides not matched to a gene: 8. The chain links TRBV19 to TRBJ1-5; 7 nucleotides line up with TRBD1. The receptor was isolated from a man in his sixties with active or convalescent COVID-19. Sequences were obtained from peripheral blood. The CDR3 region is CASSRDREGQPQHF. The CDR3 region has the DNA TGTGCCAGTAGTCGCGACAGGGAAGGACAGCCCCAGCATTTT.